Listed here are 28 T cell receptor beta chains from one sample, sequenced in a study of T cell responses to AZD1222 COVID-19 vaccine. Here immunoSEQ multiplex PCR was the method, and the copy in TCRdb shows in-frame clones only, minus some. This table has some 42,000 clones, approximately 88% appearing once. Source: peripheral blood, taken 28 days after the second AZD1222 dose. All receptors come from an adult who received the AZD1222 COVID-19 vaccine.

The chain carries TRBV6-1 and TRBJ2-1; D not certain. CDR3 length: 14 amino acids. Germline V gene data show CDR1 as MNHNS and CDR2 as SASEGT. V was trimmed by 1 base and J by 7 bases, leaving 11 bases between them. CDR3 sequence: CASSEGSGRNEQFF. CDR3 nucleotides: TGTGCCAGCAGTGAAGGGTCAGGAAGGAATGAGCAGTTCTTC.

V gene TRBV7-2 combines with J gene TRBJ1-1; 8 positions agree with TRBD1. V dropped 2 bases and J dropped 6; count of bases not matched to a gene: 5. Germline V gene sequence: CDR1 SGHTA, CDR2 FQGNSA. The CDR3 consists of 14 residues. The CDR3 bases are TGTGCCAGCAGCTTATGGACAGGGACTTCTGAAGCTTTCTTT. It translates to CASSLWTGTSEAFF. Complete variable domain (other parts from reference TRBV7-2 and TRBJ1-1): GAGVSQSPSNKVTEKGKDVELRCDPISGHTALYWYRQSLGQGLEFLIYFQGNSAPDKSGLPSDRFSAERTGGSVSTLTIQRTQQEDSAVYLCASSLWTGTSEAFFGQGTRLTVV.

The chain is built from TRBV14 and TRBJ1-3; D is undetermined. Germline-derived CDR1 and CDR2 are SGHDN and FVKESK. Trimming removed 1 base at V and 0 bases at J, with 13 bases between. The CDR3 runs 17 residues. CDR3 coding DNA: TGTGCCAGCAGCCAAGTACCGGTTGGATACTCTGGAAACACCATATATTTT. As protein: CASSQVPVGYSGNTIYF.

The J gene is TRBJ2-4, the V gene TRBV19, with a possible D match to TRBD1 (6 bases). Trimming took 6 bases from V and 6 from J, leaving 12 bases between them. This CDR3 has 13 amino acids. Germline CDR1 and CDR2: LNHDA and SQIVND (reference sequence). CDR3 sequence reads: CASSWGQANIQYF. CDR3 sequence (DNA): TGTGCCAGTAGCTGGGGGCAGGCAAACATTCAGTACTTC.

V gene TRBV5-1 combines with J gene TRBJ1-4; D is ambiguous. The CDR3 sequence is 14 residues long. Germline lookup yields CDR1 SGHRS and CDR2 YFSETQ. V was trimmed by 1 base and J by 8 bases, leaving 12 bases between them. CDR3 DNA sequence: TGCGCCAGCAGCTTGCGTAGTCCAGCGGAAAAACTGTTTTTT. This translates into CASSLRSPAEKLFF. The full variable domain, completed using reference TRBV5-1 and TRBJ1-4, is KAGVTQTPRYLIKTRGQQVTLSCSPISGHRSVSWYQQTPGQGLQFLFEYFSETQRNKGNFPGRFSGRQFSNSRSEMNVSTLELGDSALYLCASSLRSPAEKLFFGSGTQLSVL.

The CDR3 region has the DNA TGTGCCAGCAGCGTAGACAGGGTCCAAGAGACCCAGTACTTC. Translated: CASSVDRVQETQYF. The V and J genes are TRBV9 and TRBJ2-5; possibly TRBD1 for D (6 bases). From germline, CDR1 is SGDLS and CDR2 YYNGEE. The CDR3 runs to 14 residues. V gave up 0 bases and J gave up 1 base, with 7 bases separating them.

This rearrangement joins TRBV30 to TRBJ2-1; D is undetermined. CDR1 and CDR2 (germline): GTSNPN, SVGIG (reference sequence). The CDR3 is 12 amino acids. The V gene lost 4 bases and the J gene lost 0 bases, with 4 bases spanning the gap. The DNA of the CDR3 is TGTGCCTGGACCAGCTCCTACAATGAGCAGTTCTTC. Translating gives CAWTSSYNEQFF.

J is TRBJ2-2 and V is TRBV24-1; weak D call: TRBD2 (5 bases). The CDR3 has 20 residues. The germline V and J ends were trimmed by 5 bases and 3 bases, with 27 bases remaining between them. Germline loops: CDR1 KGHDR, CDR2 SFDVKD. CDR3 sequence (DNA): TGTGCCACCAGTGCTACAGTACCTCCCGGGCCCACTAGGGACACCGGGGAGCTGTTTTTT. This encodes CATSATVPPGPTRDTGELFF.

This clone occurred once. This rearrangement joins TRBV5-1 to TRBJ2-2, with D tentatively TRBD1 (6 bases). CDR3 size: 18 residues. Trimming took 4 bases from V and 3 from J, leaving 22 bases between them. Germline values: CDR1 SGHRS, CDR2 YFSETQ. CDR3 sequence (DNA): TGCGCCAGCAGCCCTCTGAAATCGGACAGACAGTACACCGGGGAGCTGTTTTTT. Translation gives CASSPLKSDRQYTGELFF.

The chain is built from TRBV6-1 and TRBJ1-2, with D possibly TRBD1 on 5 matching bases. The germline CDR1 and CDR2 sequences are MNHNS and SASEGT. The CDR3 runs to 11 residues. Trimming took 6 bases from V and 8 from J, leaving 10 bases between them. CDR3 region: CASSQHRGYTF. DNA for the CDR3: TGTGCCAGCAGCCAACACAGGGGCTACACCTTC.

The J gene is TRBJ2-7, the V gene TRBV11-2, with 9 bases that match TRBD1. V shed 5 bases, J shed 1 base, and the junction held 12 bases outside the gene matches. There are 17 residues in the CDR3. CDR1 is SGHAT, CDR2 FQNNGV, per germline. This chain's CDR3 is CASSPTPQGARSYEQYF. Written as DNA, the CDR3 is TGTGCCAGCAGCCCAACACCACAGGGGGCGCGGTCCTACGAGCAGTACTTC.

This clone showed up just once. V gene TRBV27 combines with J gene TRBJ1-1; 7 bases are shared with TRBD1. The CDR3 length is 14 residues. The ends lost 3 bases at V and 5 bases at J; junction bases unmatched: 6. Germline V lookup: CDR1 MNHEY, CDR2 SMNVEV (reference sequence). Here the CDR3 reads CASSLGTAGTEAFF. In DNA form, the CDR3 reads TGTGCCAGCAGTTTGGGGACAGCGGGGACTGAAGCTTTCTTT.

The chain couples TRBV6-5 to TRBJ2-1, with 8 bases that match TRBD1. Trimming cost V 6 bases and J 6 bases; bases outside gene matches: 7. Germline CDR1 MNHEY, CDR2 SVGAGI. CDR3 length: 14 amino acids. CDR3 amino acids: CASSRPGGTNEQFF. For the CDR3, the DNA is TGTGCCAGCAGCCGGCCAGGGGGCACCAATGAGCAGTTCTTC.

The chain recombines TRBV5-4 with TRBJ1-2; D unresolved. V was trimmed by 0 bases and J by 10 bases, leaving 16 bases between them. CDR3 length equals 14 residues. Per germline, CDR1 SGHNT and CDR2 YYREEE (reference sequence). DNA of the CDR3: TGTGCCAGCAGCTTGGCCGGTCCGTTGATGTTCTACACCTTC. The encoded protein is CASSLAGPLMFYTF.

V is TRBV5-4 and J is TRBJ1-2, with D perhaps TRBD1 (5 bases). Trimming left V 1 base short and J 8 bases short, with 18 bases between. Looked up from germline, CDR1 is SGHNT and CDR2 is YYREEE (reference sequence). The CDR3 is made up of 15 amino acids. CDR3 amino acids: CASSLSGTIALGYTF. The CDR3 nucleotides read TGTGCCAGCAGCTTGTCCGGGACCATAGCTCTGGGCTACACCTTC.

The chain couples TRBV27 to TRBJ2-7; TRBD1 matches 10 bases. Germline V gene lookup returns CDR1 MNHEY and CDR2 SMNVEV (reference sequence). The CDR3 consists of 16 residues. V gave up 6 bases and J gave up 0 bases; unmatched junction bases: 8. CDR3 in DNA: TGTGCCAGCAGCCCCCTCCGGGACAGGGGCTCCTACGAGCAGTACTTC. Translation gives CASSPLRDRGSYEQYF.

The chain links TRBV7-9 to TRBJ2-1; possibly TRBD2 for D (5 bases). V was trimmed by 2 bases and J by 0 bases, leaving 14 bases between them. CDR1 and CDR2 from the germline V gene are SEHNR and FQNEAQ (reference sequence). This CDR3 spans 17 amino acids. In nucleotides, the CDR3 is TGTGCCAGCAGCTTATCGGCCGGGATGAGCTCCTACAATGAGCAGTTCTTC. It encodes CASSLSAGMSSYNEQFF.

The chain joins TRBV19 to TRBJ2-7; D unresolved. The CDR3 covers 13 residues. The germline gives CDR1 LNHDA, CDR2 SQIVND (reference sequence). Trimming left V 4 bases short and J 0 bases short, with 7 bases between. The CDR3: CASSNGLSYEQYF. The CDR3 DNA sequence: TGTGCCAGTAGTAACGGCCTCTCCTACGAGCAGTACTTC.

The V gene is TRBV29-1, the J gene TRBJ2-7, with 7 bases aligning to TRBD1. CDR3 length: 12 amino acids. Germline loops: CDR1 SQVTM, CDR2 ANQGSEA. The ends lost 7 bases at V and 1 base at J; junction bases unmatched: 4. In DNA, the CDR3 is TGCAGCGGGCGACAGGGATCCTACGAGCAGTACTTC. Translated, it gives CSGRQGSYEQYF.

The chain employs TRBV7-3 and TRBJ2-1; D perhaps matches TRBD1 (5 bases). V dropped 3 bases and J dropped 11 bases, with 14 bases sitting between them. The CDR3 has 13 residues. Germline CDR1 SGHTA, CDR2 FQGTGA. The CDR3: CASSFTGMNKQFF. CDR3 nucleotides: TGTGCCAGCAGCTTTACAGGAATGAATAAGCAGTTCTTC.

J is TRBJ2-5 and V is TRBV29-1; D ambiguous. The CDR3 is 12 amino acids. The ends were cut back, 8 bases at V and 5 bases at J, with 15 bases in the middle. Germline CDR1 is SQVTM and CDR2 is ANQGSEA. The chain's CDR3 is CSITPNPETQYF. The CDR3 region has the DNA TGCAGCATTACACCGAACCCGGAGACCCAGTACTTC.

The rearrangement joins TRBV6-6 to TRBJ1-3; D not certain. The CDR3 spans 14 residues. Germline V gene sequence: CDR1 MNHNY, CDR2 SVGAGI (reference sequence). Trimming shortened V by 3 bases and J by 7 bases, and 13 bases separated the two germline ends. CDR3 coding DNA: TGTGCCAGCAGTTATTCCGACACCCAGAACACCATATATTTT. It codes for CASSYSDTQNTIYF.

This clone was found a few times. The chain joins TRBV11-2 to TRBJ2-7; 10 bases line up with TRBD2. This CDR3 region has 14 residues. V shed 3 bases, J shed 4 bases, and the junction held 3 bases outside the gene matches. Germline V gene lookup returns CDR1 SGHAT and CDR2 FQNNGV. The DNA of the CDR3 is TGTGCCAGCAGCTTCAGCGGGGGGGCGTACGAGCAGTACTTC. Its translation is CASSFSGGAYEQYF.

V usage is TRBV28 and J usage is TRBJ1-1; D unclear. This CDR3 is 15 amino acids long. Germline loops: CDR1 MDHEN, CDR2 SYDVKM. The ends were cut back, 4 bases at V and 5 bases at J, with 17 bases in the middle. The CDR3 protein is CASSSPAGGRTEAFF. CDR3 bases: TGTGCCAGCAGTTCGCCAGCGGGAGGAAGGACTGAAGCTTTCTTT.

The V gene is TRBV28, the J gene TRBJ1-5, with a weak D call TRBD1 (6 bases). Looked up from germline, CDR1 is MDHEN and CDR2 is SYDVKM. V dropped 4 bases and J dropped 3 bases, with 16 bases sitting between them. The CDR3 extends over 16 amino acids. The CDR3 spells CASSWGVRGNNQPQHF. CDR3 DNA: TGTGCCAGCAGTTGGGGCGTCAGGGGAAACAATCAGCCCCAGCATTTT. The full variable domain, in which reference TRBV28 and TRBJ1-5 provide the parts outside the CDR3, is DVKVTQSSRYLVKRTGEKVFLECVQDMDHENMFWYRQDPGLGLRLIYFSYDVKMKEKGDIPEGYSVSREKKERFSLILESASTNQTSMYLCASSWGVRGNNQPQHFGDGTRLSIL.

In its sample, this clone was seen a few times. The gene calls are TRBV19 and TRBJ2-6, with D uncertain. V shed 5 bases and J shed 2 bases, with 7 bases lying between them. The CDR3 has 14 amino acids. Germline V CDR1 and CDR2: LNHDA, SQIVND (reference sequence). The CDR3 protein is CASSAGTGANVLTF. The CDR3 DNA is TGTGCCAGTAGTGCTGGGACTGGGGCCAACGTCCTGACTTTC.

The chain has TRBV30 and TRBJ1-2; D call uncertain. The CDR3 extends over 13 amino acids. Trimming took 6 bases from V and 1 from J, leaving 12 bases between them. Germline CDR1 and CDR2: GTSNPN and SVGIG (reference sequence). CDR3 coding DNA: TGTGCCTGTCCCGTATGGGGTAACTATGGCTACACCTTC. Translation: CACPVWGNYGYTF.

This chain links TRBV19 with TRBJ1-1; a possible D gene is TRBD1 (5 bases). Per the germline V gene, CDR1 is LNHDA and CDR2 is SQIVND (reference sequence). The CDR3 runs to 12 residues. The germline V and J ends were trimmed by 6 bases and 10 bases, with 15 bases remaining between them. CDR3 nucleotide sequence: TGTGCCAGTAGACTTGGCCAGGGTAGAGCTTTCTTT. Its protein is CASRLGQGRAFF.